This TCR beta chain was recovered during a study of T cells in Graves' hyperthyroidism and ophthalmopathy (dated by TCRdb to between 2019 and 2020). At the level of the whole study: A discovery cohort of roughly 100 patients, 43 with Graves' ophthalmopathy and under 60 with stable Graves' hyperthyroidism, was used to find distinguishing TCR V-J signatures. Prospective prediction of ophthalmopathy was tested in an independent validation cohort of 18 to 20 hyperthyroidism patients and some 17 patients who later progressed to ophthalmopathy. The approximately 100 discovery patients were divided at random into training and test sets in a 7:3 ratio. The study also compared thyroid tissue and blood T-cell repertoires from about six Graves' hyperthyroidism patients. Once sampling was done, hyperthyroidism patients were given methimazole at a starting dose of 30 mg daily, whereas ophthalmopathy patients were given high-dose intravenous methylprednisolone. According to the paper, TCR Vbeta CDR3 sequencing was carried out on 120 to 150 peripheral blood samples, which came from some 41 ophthalmopathy, under 85 hyperthyroidism and approximately 17 progressor patients.

Graves' hyperthyroidism was defined as stable when no progression to ophthalmopathy occurred over 18 months of follow-up. Hyperthyroidism patients were newly diagnosed, had a disease duration of under 2 months, and were aged 18 to 65 years. The study excluded patients with uncontrolled infections, other autoimmune diseases, pregnancy or lactation. Diagnoses were based on clinical symptoms, serum thyroxine and TRAb, thyroid ultrasound and orbital computed tomography. Total RNA was extracted with Trizol reagent, and quality was checked on an Agilent 2100 Bioanalyzer. Broader findings and caveats from the paper: In cross-validation, a model built on a 13 V-J signature told ophthalmopathy apart from stable hyperthyroidism with just under 90% sensitivity and roughly 83% specificity, and in testing the same model reached 80%/75%. Most expanded thyroid clonotypes (frequency above 0.001) were also detected in blood, a finding suggesting that blood repertoires may reflect thyroid immune responses. Sample size was not statistically predetermined, and blinding of investigators to group allocation was not performed. During validation, the model predicted progression to ophthalmopathy a median of around 6 months ahead of onset, with roughly 65% sensitivity and more than 72% specificity.

At the junction V is shortened by 3 bases and J by 0 bases, with 11 bases in between. In the germline V gene, CDR1 corresponds to SQVTM and CDR2 to ANQGSEA. There are 15 amino acids in the CDR3, from cysteine to phenylalanine inclusive. The kept DNA is CDR3 alone, 45 bases in frame from the first base. Amplification of TCR beta CDR3 regions was carried out from RNA transcripts. The first round of RT-PCR for the TCR CDR3 was performed with the HTBI primer set and the Qiagen OneStep RT-PCR kit. A second multiplex PCR round built the libraries, followed by size selection and purification. Paired-end sequencing of the libraries was performed with 100 bp reads on an Illumina HiSeq2000. Per the source publication's procedure: SOAPnuke was used to process the raw data, with reads discarded if the reads contained adapters or uncalled bases, had a mean Phred below 15, or lacked an exact constant-primer or identifier match. High-quality paired reads were merged using COPE v1.2.5, and each unique nucleotide sequence was defined as a clonotype. MiTCR v1.1 was used to align clonotypes to the IMGT TRBV, TRBD and TRBJ reference segments. The analysis included only V-J combinations with a frequency above 0.0001, which together covered 99% to 99.2% of the repertoires. A TCS score was defined as the ratio of F50 (clonal expansion) to E x V (chaos), with BLOSUM62-based TCRdist applied between CDR3 peptides within each V-J. Welch's t-statistics and random forest reduced fewer than 600 V-J features to some 14, which were used in a naive Bayes classifier (R e1071). Thyroid-blood repertoire similarity was quantified with the Morisita-Horn index. The public reads were quality trimmed at Q25 with fastp and then assembled into clones with MiXCR by TCRdb, keeping productive beta chains. One record per CDR3 amino acid sequence lists the most common genes and DNA. The V and J calls follow TCRdb's processing rather than the paper's. The sample has about 580,000 distinct CDR3 sequences on record, roughly 46% of them singletons. Around 7.7% of the sample belongs to the ten largest clones.

This clonotype was seen ten or more times. Its antigen is still unknown. No qualities accompany the bases; no much larger clone lies one base away. This sequence originates from a woman younger than 35 with Graves' hyperthyroidism. Sequenced: peripheral blood or thyroid tissue (not recorded which). The rearranged chain carries TRBV29-1 and TRBJ2-2, with a tentative D gene TRBD2 over 6 matching bases. The CDR3 protein sequence reads: CSVEVGSPNTGELFF. The nucleotide sequence is given as TGCAGCGTTGAGGTCGGGAGCCCGAACACCGGGGAGCTGTTTTTT.